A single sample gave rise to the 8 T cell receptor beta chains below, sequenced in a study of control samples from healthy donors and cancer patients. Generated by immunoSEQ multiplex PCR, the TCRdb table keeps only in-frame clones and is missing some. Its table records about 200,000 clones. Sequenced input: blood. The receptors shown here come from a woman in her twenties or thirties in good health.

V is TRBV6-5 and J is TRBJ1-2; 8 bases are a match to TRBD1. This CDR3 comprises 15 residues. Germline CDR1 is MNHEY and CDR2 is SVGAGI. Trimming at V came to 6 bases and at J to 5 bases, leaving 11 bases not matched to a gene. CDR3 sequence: CASRGSGGGGYGYTF. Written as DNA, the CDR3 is TGTGCCAGCAGGGGCTCAGGGGGCGGAGGATATGGCTACACCTTC.

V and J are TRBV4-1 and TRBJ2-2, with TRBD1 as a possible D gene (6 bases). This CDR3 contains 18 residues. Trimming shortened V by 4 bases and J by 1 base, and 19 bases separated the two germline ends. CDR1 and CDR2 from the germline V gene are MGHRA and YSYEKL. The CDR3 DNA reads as TGCGCCAGCAGCCTACCGTCAGGGGATGGGAGGAACACCGGGGAGCTGTTTTTT. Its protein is CASSLPSGDGRNTGELFF.

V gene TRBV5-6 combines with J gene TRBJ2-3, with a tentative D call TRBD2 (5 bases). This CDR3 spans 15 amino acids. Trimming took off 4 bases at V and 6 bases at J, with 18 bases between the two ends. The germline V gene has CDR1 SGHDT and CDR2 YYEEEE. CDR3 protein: CASSPGWGKADTQYF. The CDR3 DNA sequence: TGTGCCAGCAGCCCGGGATGGGGTAAGGCGGATACGCAGTATTTT.

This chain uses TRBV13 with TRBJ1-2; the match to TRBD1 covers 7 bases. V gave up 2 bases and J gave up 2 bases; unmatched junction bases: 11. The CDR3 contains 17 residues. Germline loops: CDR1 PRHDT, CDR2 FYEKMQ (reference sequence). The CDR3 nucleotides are TGTGCCAGCAGCTTAAGGGGGTGGGACAGATCCAACTATGGCTACACCTTC. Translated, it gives CASSLRGWDRSNYGYTF.

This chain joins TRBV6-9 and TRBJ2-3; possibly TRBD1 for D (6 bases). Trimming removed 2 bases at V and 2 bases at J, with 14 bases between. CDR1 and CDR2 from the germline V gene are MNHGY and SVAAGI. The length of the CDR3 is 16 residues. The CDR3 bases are TGTGCCAGCAGTTATAGGGGGAGTGGGGCCACAGATACGCAGTATTTT. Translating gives CASSYRGSGATDTQYF.

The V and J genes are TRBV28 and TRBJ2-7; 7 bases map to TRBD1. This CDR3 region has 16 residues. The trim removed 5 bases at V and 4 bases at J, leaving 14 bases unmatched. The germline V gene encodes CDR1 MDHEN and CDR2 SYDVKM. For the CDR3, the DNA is TGTGCCAGCAGTATGTGGACAGGAGGAACGAATTACGAGCAGTACTTC. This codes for CASSMWTGGTNYEQYF.

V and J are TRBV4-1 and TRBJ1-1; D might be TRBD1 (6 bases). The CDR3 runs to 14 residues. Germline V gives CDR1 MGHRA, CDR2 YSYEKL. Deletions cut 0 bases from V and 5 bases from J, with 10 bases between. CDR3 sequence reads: CASSQDTGYTEAFF. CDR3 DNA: TGCGCCAGCAGCCAAGATACAGGGTATACTGAAGCTTTCTTT.

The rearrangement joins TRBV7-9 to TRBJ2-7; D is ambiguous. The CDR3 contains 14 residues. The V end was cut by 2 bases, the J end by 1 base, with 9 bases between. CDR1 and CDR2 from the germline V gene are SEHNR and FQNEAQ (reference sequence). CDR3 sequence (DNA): TGTGCCAGCAGCTTAATACCGGGTTCCTACGAGCAGTACTTC. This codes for CASSLIPGSYEQYF.